This is a list of T cell receptor beta chains from one sample in a study of blood T cell repertoires in COVID-19. Method: immunoSEQ multiplex PCR; TCRdb's copy keeps in-frame clones and lacks some. The sample includes about 240,000 clones, roughly 80% seen only once; the top ten take around 3.3%. What was sequenced was peripheral blood. These receptors came from a woman under 30 with acute or convalescent COVID-19. CDR3s include the opening cysteine and the closing phenylalanine or tryptophan. D genes are given only for firm matches. Not all rows give a size; the values are once, few, many and, for expanded clones, a class.

clone_size	j_call	cdr3_length	d_call	v_call	cdr3_nt	cdr3_aa
-	TRBJ1-6	15	TRBD1	TRBV10-3	TGTGCCATCAGTGAATGGACAGGGAGCAATTCACCCCTCCACTTT	CAISEWTGSNSPLHF
-	TRBJ1-3	17	-	TRBV5-6	TGTGCCAGCAGCGAAATTGACAGAAGATACTCTGGAAACACCATATATTTT	CASSEIDRRYSGNTIYF
-	TRBJ1-1	17	TRBD1	TRBV18	TGTGCCAGCTCACCACCGAGATCAACAGGGGTGTCGACTGAAGCTTTCTTT	CASSPPRSTGVSTEAFF
-	TRBJ2-5	16	-	TRBV2	TGTGCCAGCAGTGAAGCCACCGACACTCTCCAAGAGACCCAGTACTTC	CASSEATDTLQETQYF
-	TRBJ1-1	16	-	TRBV7-2	TGTGCCAGCAGCCCAGAATCGGGACAAAGAAACACTGAAGCTTTCTTT	CASSPESGQRNTEAFF
few	TRBJ2-3	16	TRBD2	TRBV10-3	TGTGCCGCCCATCCCGTTAGCGGGAGCGGCACAGATACGCAGTATTTT	CAAHPVSGSGTDTQYF
-	TRBJ2-7	21	TRBD1	TRBV3-1/TRBV3-2	TGTGCCAGCAGCCAAGATCATATGGAGGCCTCCGGGACAGGGGAATTGAGTGAGCAGTACTTC	CASSQDHMEASGTGELSEQYF
-	TRBJ1-1	15	TRBD1	TRBV30	TGTGCCTGGAGTTACCCTGACAGGGGAGGTAGAGAAGCTTTCTTT	CAWSYPDRGGREAFF
-	TRBJ2-7	16	TRBD2	TRBV6-2/TRBV6-3	TGTGCCAGCAGTTTAACTGGCCGGGGGGGATCCTACGAGCAGTACTTC	CASSLTGRGGSYEQYF
-	TRBJ1-2	13	TRBD1	TRBV6-5	TGTGCCAGCAGCGGACAGGGTATCTATGGCTACACCTTC	CASSGQGIYGYTF
-	TRBJ2-7	14	TRBD2	TRBV7-2	TGTGCCAGCAGCCCCCAGAGCGGGGCATACGAGCAGTACTTC	CASSPQSGAYEQYF
-	TRBJ2-7	13	-	TRBV28	TGTGCCAGCAGTTTAAAGTGGGGACAAATTCGATACTTC	CASSLKWGQIRYF
-	TRBJ2-7	17	TRBD2	TRBV27	TGTGCCAGCAGTTTCCTCGCCGGGACTAGCGGGAACTACGAGCAGTACTTC	CASSFLAGTSGNYEQYF
-	TRBJ2-7	16	TRBD1	TRBV19	TGTGCCAGTAGTATGCACCGGGACAGGACACACTACGAGCAGTACTTC	CASSMHRDRTHYEQYF
-	TRBJ2-1	15	-	TRBV5-1	TGCGCCAGCAGCTTGGAGTCGAACAGGGTCTCTGAGCAGTTCTTC	CASSLESNRVSEQFF
-	TRBJ2-1	18	-	TRBV9	TGTGCCAGCAGCGTAGATGGTGGGATGGGACTGGAATCTAATGAGCAGTTCTTC	CASSVDGGMGLESNEQFF
-	TRBJ2-2	16	-	TRBV7-8	TGTGCCAGCAGCTCAGGGGCACACCTGAACACCGGGGAGCTGTTTTTT	CASSSGAHLNTGELFF
once	TRBJ2-3	14	TRBD2	TRBV29-1	TGCAGCGTTGGACTAGCGGGAGTCTCAGATACGCAGTATTTT	CSVGLAGVSDTQYF
-	TRBJ2-3	16	-	TRBV7-2	TGTGCCAGCAGCTTAGCTCGAGAGCGGGGCACAGATACGCAGTATTTT	CASSLARERGTDTQYF
-	TRBJ1-5	15	TRBD1	TRBV18	TGTGCCAGCTCTCCGGGACAGAATAGCAATCAGCCCCAGCATTTT	CASSPGQNSNQPQHF
-	TRBJ2-5	19	TRBD2	TRBV19	TGTGCCAGTGGGGCGGGACTAGCGGGAGATCGGGACCGGCTGGAGACCCAGTACTTC	CASGAGLAGDRDRLETQYF
-	TRBJ2-1	15	-	TRBV21-1	TGTGCCAGCTCACGAGAGACAGGCCCCTACAATGAGCAGTTCTTC	CASSRETGPYNEQFF
-	TRBJ2-5	17	TRBD2	TRBV7-2	TGTGCCAGCAGCTTAGTCTCCCTAGCGGATTACCAAGAGACCCAGTACTTC	CASSLVSLADYQETQYF
once	TRBJ2-7	19	TRBD2	TRBV7-2	TGTGCCAGCAGCTTAGCAATGGGGTTGGCGGGAGGGCCTATAGGCGAGCAGTACTTC	CASSLAMGLAGGPIGEQYF
-	TRBJ1-6	12	-	TRBV12-3/TRBV12-4	TGTGCCAGCAGCGGAGGTGGTTCACCCCTCCACTTT	CASSGGGSPLHF
-	TRBJ1-4	15	-	TRBV7-2	TGTGCCAGCAGCCTGCATCCAGCAACTAATGAAAAACTGTTTTTT	CASSLHPATNEKLFF
many	TRBJ2-3	13	-	TRBV7-2	TGTGCCAGCAGCTCTGGGGGGACAGATACGCAGTATTTT	CASSSGGTDTQYF